This TCR beta chain was sequenced for a study of blood T cell repertoires in COVID-19. In the study overall: The origin of the acute and convalescent COVID-19 samples was the United States, Italy and Spain. T cells, B-cell-depleted T cells, or PBMCs supplied cDNA or gDNA.

Profiled with immunoSEQ multiplex PCR; TCRdb holds only in-frame clones, not every one. Of fewer than 500,000 clones in the sample, approximately 90% were seen once. V lost 5 bases and J lost 9; bases outside the gene matches: 10. The CDR3 length is 14 residues. The germline V gene encodes CDR1 SGHAT and CDR2 FQNNGV. Sequenced input: peripheral blood. The chain joins TRBV11-2 to TRBJ2-3, with TRBD1 matching over 8 bases. The TCR was taken from a woman aged 25 to 45 with acute or convalescent COVID-19. The CDR3 DNA sequence: TGTGCCAGCAGCCGGACAGGGCTATTGGCAACGCAGTATTTT. Translated, it gives CASSRTGLLATQYF.